This T cell receptor beta chain was found in a study of human T cells and chemical hapten exposure. Study details: Slight differences in pooled library volume were the main source of varying TCR yields across samples.

Time point: pre-sensitization, week 0. As for treatment: therapeutic diphenylcyclopropenone sensitization with weekly scalp DPC. With 6 bases removed from V and 5 bases from J, the gap between germline ends came to 16 bases. This CDR3 region has 13 residues. CDR1 DFQATT and CDR2 SNEGSKA come from the germline V gene (reference sequence). General observations from the study: Among TCRs, those above 1 in 1000 frequency were unaffected by DPC sensitization.

Study processing details: From 23,224 to 690,600 TCRs were found per sample, with a median of approximately 96,000. TCRdb re-called the RACE reads through MiXCR, storing one row per CDR3 protein. For this entry, the V and J calls and clone size follow TCRdb and not the study's own pipeline. The data hold more than 300,000 distinct CDR3 sequences, with 5.1% observed a single time. This clonotype has only a few counts. Its antigen is as yet unknown. The chain employs TRBV20-1 and TRBJ1-1, with D possibly being TRBD1 (5 bases). Material: whole blood, obtained in connection with sensitization to the hapten diphenylcyclopropenone (DPC). The TCR sequence derives from a woman in her forties or fifties with alopecia areata. Some clones in this sample may be carry-over from other donors' samples. The CDR3 DNA follows: TGCAGTGCCCCCCCGGGGGGAGGGACTGAAGCTTTCTTT. It specifies CSAPPGGGTEAFF.